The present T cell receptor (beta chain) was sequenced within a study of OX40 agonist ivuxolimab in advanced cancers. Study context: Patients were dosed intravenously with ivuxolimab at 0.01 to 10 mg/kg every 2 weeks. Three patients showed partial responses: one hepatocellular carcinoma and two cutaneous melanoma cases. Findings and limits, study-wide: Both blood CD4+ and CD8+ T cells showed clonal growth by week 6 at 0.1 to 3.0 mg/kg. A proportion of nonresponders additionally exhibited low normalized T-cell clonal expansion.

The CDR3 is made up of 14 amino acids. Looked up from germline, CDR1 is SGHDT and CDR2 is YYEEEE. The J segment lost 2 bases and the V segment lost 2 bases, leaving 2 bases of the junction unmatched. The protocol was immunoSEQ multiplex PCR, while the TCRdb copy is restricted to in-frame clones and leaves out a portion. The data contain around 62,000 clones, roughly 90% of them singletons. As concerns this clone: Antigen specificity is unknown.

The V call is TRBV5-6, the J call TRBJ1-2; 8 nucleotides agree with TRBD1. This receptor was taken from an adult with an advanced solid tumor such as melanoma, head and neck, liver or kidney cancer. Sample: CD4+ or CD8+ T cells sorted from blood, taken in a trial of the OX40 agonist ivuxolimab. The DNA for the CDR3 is TGTGCCAGCAGCTTTTGGGACAGGAACTATGGCTACACCTTC. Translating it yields CASSFWDRNYGYTF.